The 21 T cell receptor beta chains listed next were all sequenced from one sample in a study of beta chain features in type 1 diabetes. Every isolated RNA sample was fully reverse transcribed, so sequencing captured expressed TCRB transcripts. Data came from immunoSEQ multiplex PCR; TCRdb stores just in-frame clones and leaves some out. The table has around 300,000 clones, 7% to 9% seen once; the top ten hold roughly 0.94%. What was sequenced was central memory CD4+ T cells from blood. The receptor set was obtained from a young woman in good health.

The V call is TRBV11-2, the J call TRBJ1-1, with 7 bases that match TRBD1. Germline V gene sequence: CDR1 SGHAT, CDR2 FQNNGV. Trimming cost V 5 bases and J 4 bases; bases outside gene matches: 7. The CDR3 extends over 14 amino acids. This CDR3 is CASSPRTGATEAFF. In DNA form, the CDR3 reads TGTGCCAGCAGCCCGAGAACAGGGGCCACTGAAGCTTTCTTT.

V and J are TRBV9 and TRBJ1-3, with D perhaps matching TRBD1 (5 bases). Germline lookup yields CDR1 SGDLS and CDR2 YYNGEE. The V gene lost 4 bases and the J gene lost 0 bases, with 17 bases spanning the gap. The CDR3 is 17 amino acids. The CDR3 region is CASSTTPGVRSGNTIYF. The CDR3 nucleotides are TGTGCCAGCAGCACTACTCCGGGGGTTCGCTCTGGAAACACCATATATTTT.

The chain carries TRBV2 and TRBJ1-5; TRBD1 agrees at 12 bases. V trimming: 6 bases; J trimming: 2 bases; junction bases outside the gene matches: 5. This CDR3 is built from 16 residues. Per the germline V gene, CDR1 is SNHLY and CDR2 is FYNNEI. CDR3 loop: CASRGQGAVGNQPQHF. The CDR3 DNA is TGTGCCAGCAGGGGACAGGGGGCGGTGGGCAATCAGCCCCAGCATTTT.

The chain carries TRBV19 and TRBJ1-2, with no clear D. From germline, CDR1 is LNHDA and CDR2 SQIVND (reference sequence). V lost 7 bases to trimming and J lost 0 bases, with 3 bases between them. The CDR3 spans 11 residues. CDR3 loop: CASMANYGYTF. DNA of the CDR3: TGTGCCAGTATGGCTAACTATGGCTACACCTTC.

In DNA, the CDR3 is TGTGCCAGCAGTTACGGTTCGGGACAGGGATACAATGAGCAGTTCTTC. It encodes CASSYGSGQGYNEQFF. V and J are TRBV6-6 and TRBJ2-1, with 9 bases that match TRBD1. Trimming took 2 bases from V and 4 from J; bases not matched to a gene: 6. Germline V gene lookup returns CDR1 MNHNY and CDR2 SVGAGI (reference sequence). The CDR3 covers 16 residues.

This clone has ten or more counts. One junction end disagrees with the germline gene, perhaps due to a read error. The V call is TRBV7-2, the J call TRBJ2-6; D remains unclear. This CDR3 spans 13 amino acids. CDR1 is SGHTA, CDR2 FQGNSA, per germline. The CDR3 is CASSASVANVLTF. The DNA for the CDR3 is TGTGCCAGCAGCGCGTCTGTGGCCAACGTCCTGACTTTC.

This clone was found a few times. The chain combines TRBV29-1 with TRBJ2-3, with 10 bases that match TRBD1. With V trimmed by 4 bases and J by 3 bases, 4 bases remained unmatched. Germline loops: CDR1 SQVTM, CDR2 ANQGSEA. The CDR3 runs 14 residues. In nucleotides, the CDR3 is TGCAGCGTTGGACAGGGGGCGCGAACAGATACGCAGTATTTT. Amino acids: CSVGQGARTDTQYF.

This clone was observed at least ten times. The chain joins TRBV28 to TRBJ2-5; perhaps TRBD1 as D (5 bases). V gave up 5 bases and J gave up 4 bases, with 14 bases separating them. This CDR3 has 14 residues. Germline V lookup: CDR1 MDHEN, CDR2 SYDVKM. For the CDR3, the DNA is TGTGCCAGCAGTATCCCTACAGGAAGAGAGACCCAGTACTTC. It encodes CASSIPTGRETQYF.

This clone has ten or more counts. The rearrangement links TRBV6-1 to TRBJ2-1, with 11 bases matching TRBD2. The CDR3 spans 14 residues. Trimming cost V 8 bases and J 8 bases; bases outside gene matches: 8. Germline-derived CDR1 and CDR2 are MNHNS and SASEGT. The CDR3 DNA is TGTGCCAGCCGAAGACTAGCGGGATTTGATGAGCAGTTCTTC. This codes for CASRRLAGFDEQFF.

This clone was detected only a few times. One end of the junction is discordant with germline, which a read error may explain. The chain couples TRBV10-3 to TRBJ2-2; TRBD1 agrees at 7 bases. There are 15 residues in the CDR3. Per germline, CDR1 ENHRY and CDR2 SYGVKD. CDR3 residues: CASSYGTVNTGELFF. The CDR3, as DNA: TGTGCCAGCAGTTATGGGACAGTGAACACCGGGGAGCTGTTTTTT.

The CDR3, as DNA: TGTGCCAGCAGCCAAGGGGGACTCCTCTCCGAGCAGTACGTC. Translating it yields CASSQGGLLSEQYV. The rearrangement joins TRBV14 to TRBJ2-7; a weak D match, TRBD2 (6 bases). Between the trimmed V and J ends, which lost 1 base and 6 bases, there was a span of 13 bases. Per germline, CDR1 SGHDN and CDR2 FVKESK. This CDR3 is built from 14 residues.

This clone was picked up a small number of times. The chain recombines TRBV9 with TRBJ1-2; D is perhaps TRBD1 (6 bases). Trimming cost V 3 bases and J 5 bases, with 17 bases left between them. This CDR3 has 15 residues. Germline CDR1 reads SGDLS; CDR2 reads YYNGEE. The CDR3 DNA reads as TGTGCCAGCAGCGCGACAGGAGGAGGGATGTATGGCTACACCTTC. It translates to CASSATGGGMYGYTF.

This CDR3 is CASRRSIGPQMNTEAFF. The CDR3 DNA follows: TGCGCCAGCAGGCGGAGTATCGGGCCCCAAATGAACACTGAAGCTTTCTTT. The chain couples TRBV5-1 to TRBJ1-1; the D is unclear. Trimming left V 5 bases short and J 0 bases short, with 20 bases between. The CDR3 contains 17 residues. Germline values: CDR1 SGHRS, CDR2 YFSETQ.

This clone was recorded at least ten times. V and J are TRBV2 and TRBJ1-5, with a possible D match to TRBD1 (5 bases). CDR3 length: 13 amino acids. In germline, CDR1 is SNHLY, CDR2 FYNNEI. Trimming removed 7 bases at V and 8 bases at J, with 15 bases between. This CDR3 is CASNILPGEPQHF. Here the CDR3 DNA reads TGTGCCAGCAATATCTTACCGGGGGAGCCCCAGCATTTT.

The rearrangement uses TRBV30 and TRBJ2-5, with 9 positions matching TRBD2. The CDR3 has 13 amino acids. Losses at the gene ends were 4 bases for V and 5 bases for J; bases not matched to a gene: 5. Germline CDR1 reads GTSNPN; CDR2 reads SVGIG (reference sequence). CDR3 nucleotides: TGTGCCTGGACCTCGAGCGGGAGGGAGACCCAGTACTTC. This sequence encodes CAWTSSGRETQYF.

This chain links TRBV19 with TRBJ2-1, with TRBD1 matching 8 bases. The CDR3 is made up of 19 amino acids. V was clipped by 3 bases and J by 8 bases; unmatched bases: 21. Germline-derived CDR1 and CDR2 are LNHDA and SQIVND (reference sequence). CDR3 protein: CASSMKDGRGLFGGDEQFF. The CDR3 DNA is TGTGCCAGTAGTATGAAGGACGGCAGGGGGCTTTTTGGTGGAGATGAGCAGTTCTTC.

In this sample, this clone turned up a few times. The junction differs from germline at one of its ends, possibly a read error. The chain has TRBV7-3 and TRBJ2-1, with TRBD2 matching 7 bases. The CDR3 runs 15 residues. Per the germline V gene, CDR1 is SGHTA and CDR2 is FQGTGA. CDR3 nucleotide sequence: TGTGCCAGCAGCTTAGCCGGGAGGTCCTCCAATGAGCAGTTCTTC. It yields the protein CASSLAGRSSNEQFF.

This chain connects TRBV7-8 to TRBJ2-3; TRBD2 aligns across 10 bases. The CDR3 spans 14 residues. With 4 bases clipped from V and 6 bases from J, the junction kept 4 bases outside the gene matches. Per the germline V gene, CDR1 is SGHVS and CDR2 is FQNEAQ. The CDR3 DNA is TGTGCCAGCAGCTGGAATAGCGGGGGGGATACGCAGTATTTT. Translating it yields CASSWNSGGDTQYF.

This clone has ten or more counts. The rearrangement uses TRBV7-2 and TRBJ1-4; D unresolved. Trimming left V 1 base short and J 8 bases short, with 8 bases between. CDR1 and CDR2 from the germline V gene are SGHTA and FQGNSA. The CDR3 has 13 amino acids. The CDR3 sequence: CASSLDQREKLFF. The CDR3, as DNA: TGTGCCAGCAGCTTAGATCAGCGGGAAAAACTGTTTTTT.

This clone was recorded at least ten times. Other DNA sequences in this sample translate to the same CDR3. The V gene is TRBV5-1, the J gene TRBJ1-4; 8 positions agree with TRBD1. Germline CDR1 is SGHRS and CDR2 is YFSETQ. With V trimmed by 1 base and J by 7 bases, 3 bases remained unmatched. The CDR3 is 14 residues long. The CDR3 nucleotides are TGCGCCAGCAGCTTGCAGGGGGCCGGTGAAAAACTGTTTTTT. Amino acid sequence: CASSLQGAGEKLFF.

The chain links TRBV9 to TRBJ1-2; D not resolved. CDR1 and CDR2 from the germline V gene are SGDLS and YYNGEE. The V and J ends lost 4 bases and 8 bases respectively, with 12 bases between them. The CDR3 is 12 amino acids. CDR3 loop: CASSSLRLGYTF. DNA for the CDR3: TGTGCCAGCAGCTCCTTGAGGTTAGGCTACACCTTC.